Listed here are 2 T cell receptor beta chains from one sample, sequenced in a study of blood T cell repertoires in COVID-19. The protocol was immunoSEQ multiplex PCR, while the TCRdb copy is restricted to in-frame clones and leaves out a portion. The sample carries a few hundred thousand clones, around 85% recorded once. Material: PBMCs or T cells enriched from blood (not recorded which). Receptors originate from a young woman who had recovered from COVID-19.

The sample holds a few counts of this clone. This CDR3 is CATSDLWGGEAFF. The CDR3 coding sequence is TGTGCCACCAGTGATTTGTGGGGAGGTGAAGCTTTCTTT. The V call is TRBV24-1, the J call TRBJ1-1; the D is unclear. The CDR3 sequence is 13 residues long. CDR1 is KGHDR, CDR2 SFDVKD, per germline. V lost 0 bases, J lost 7 bases, and 8 bases lay in between.

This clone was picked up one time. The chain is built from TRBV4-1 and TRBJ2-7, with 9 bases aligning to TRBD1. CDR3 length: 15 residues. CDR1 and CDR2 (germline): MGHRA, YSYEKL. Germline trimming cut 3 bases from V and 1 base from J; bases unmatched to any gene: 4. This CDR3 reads CASSQIGTGSYEQYF. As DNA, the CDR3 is TGCGCCAGCAGCCAGATCGGGACAGGGTCCTACGAGCAGTACTTC.